This T cell receptor beta chain originates from a study of blood T cell repertoires in COVID-19. Study details: Acute-phase and convalescent COVID-19 samples originated in the United States, Italy and Spain.

Germline values: CDR1 SGHAT, CDR2 FQNNGV. There are 16 residues in the CDR3. V lost 3 bases and J lost 2, with 17 bases in between. In the study's own analysis: Amplification of reference gene primers provided the estimated nucleated cell counts. The data were produced by immunoSEQ multiplex PCR, yet TCRdb's version contains in-frame clones alone and is incomplete. D and trimming come from the DNA, and the V and J calls and clone size come from that table. The repertoire consists of 250,000 or so clones, with 84% occurring once and the leading ten covering around 4%. Source material: peripheral blood. The source is a man aged 50 or older with acute or convalescent COVID-19. The V gene is TRBV11-2, the J gene TRBJ2-7; the D gene is possibly TRBD2 (6 bases). CDR3 in amino acids: CASSFPGGPRAYEQYF. CDR3 DNA: TGTGCCAGCAGCTTCCCAGGAGGGCCCAGGGCCTACGAGCAGTACTTC.